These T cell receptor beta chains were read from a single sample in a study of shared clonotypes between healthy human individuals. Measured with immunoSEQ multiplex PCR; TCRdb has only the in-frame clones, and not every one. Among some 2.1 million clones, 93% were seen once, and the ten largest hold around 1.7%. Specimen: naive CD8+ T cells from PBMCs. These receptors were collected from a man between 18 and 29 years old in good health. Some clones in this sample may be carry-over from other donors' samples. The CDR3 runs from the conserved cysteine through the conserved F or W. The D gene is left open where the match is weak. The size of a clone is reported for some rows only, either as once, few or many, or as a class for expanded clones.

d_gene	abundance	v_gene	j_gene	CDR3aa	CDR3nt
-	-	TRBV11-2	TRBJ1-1	CASSLDVGPNTEAFF	TGTGCCAGCAGCTTAGACGTCGGTCCCAACACTGAAGCTTTCTTT
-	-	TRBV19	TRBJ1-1	CASSIAGAEAFF	TGTGCCAGTAGTATAGCGGGGGCAGAAGCTTTCTTT
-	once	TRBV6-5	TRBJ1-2	CASRARGPGGDGYTF	TGTGCCAGCAGGGCCCGGGGGCCCGGGGGAGACGGCTACACCTTC
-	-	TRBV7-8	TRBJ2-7	CASRPGSVGSEQYF	TGTGCCAGCAGACCAGGGTCTGTAGGTAGCGAGCAGTACTTC
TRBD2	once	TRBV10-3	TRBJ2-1	CAISDGREGSSYNEQFF	TGTGCCATCAGTGACGGGCGGGAGGGGAGCTCCTACAATGAGCAGTTCTTC
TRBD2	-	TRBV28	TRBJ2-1	CASRNYPLAEINNEQFF	TGTGCCAGCAGAAATTACCCACTAGCGGAAATCAACAATGAGCAGTTCTTC
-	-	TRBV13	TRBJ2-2	CASSLSPGAANTGELFF	TGTGCCAGCAGCTTAAGCCCCGGGGCCGCGAACACCGGGGAGCTGTTTTTT
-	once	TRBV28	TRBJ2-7	CASSWGIGGERSYEQYF	TGTGCCAGCAGTTGGGGAATCGGCGGGGAACGCTCCTACGAGCAGTACTTC
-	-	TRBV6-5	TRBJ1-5	CASSPLASGQPQHF	TGTGCCAGCAGCCCCCTGGCCTCGGGTCAGCCCCAGCATTTT
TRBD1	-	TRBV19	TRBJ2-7	CASSDGQGPDEQYF	TGTGCCAGTAGTGACGGACAGGGCCCAGACGAGCAGTACTTC
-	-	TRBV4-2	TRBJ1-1	CASSQLSQDHTEAFF	TGTGCCAGCAGCCAATTGTCCCAGGACCACACTGAAGCTTTCTTT
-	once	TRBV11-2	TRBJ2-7	CASSSGRGYEQYF	TGTGCCAGCAGCTCGGGACGGGGCTACGAGCAGTACTTC
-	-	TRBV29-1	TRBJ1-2	CSVRGTPTYGYTF	TGCAGCGTTCGGGGGACCCCAACGTATGGCTACACCTTC
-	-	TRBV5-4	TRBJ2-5	CASRHPDQETQYF	TGTGCCAGCCGCCACCCGGATCAAGAGACCCAGTACTTC
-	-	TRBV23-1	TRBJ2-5	CATDWEVVETQYF	TGCGCCACCGATTGGGAGGTGGTGGAGACCCAGTACTTC
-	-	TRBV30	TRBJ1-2	CARNPGPQNYGYTF	TGTGCCAGAAATCCGGGACCGCAGAACTATGGCTACACCTTC
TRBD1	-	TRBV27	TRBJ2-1	CASSDRGRFNEQFF	TGTGCCAGCAGCGACAGGGGGCGATTCAATGAGCAGTTCTTC
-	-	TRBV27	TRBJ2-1	CASSSHILGTPMDNEQFF	TGTGCCAGCAGTTCCCACATCTTGGGGACCCCAATGGACAATGAGCAGTTCTTC
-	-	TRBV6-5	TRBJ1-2	CASSPLLSGSYGYTF	TGTGCCAGCAGTCCCCTCCTTTCAGGGTCCTATGGCTACACCTTC
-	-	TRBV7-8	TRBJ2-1	CASSLGSGGQSYNEQFF	TGTGCCAGCAGCTTAGGTTCTGGCGGCCAATCCTACAATGAGCAGTTCTTC
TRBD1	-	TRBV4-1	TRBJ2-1	CASSQIGQGTIEQFF	TGCGCCAGCAGCCAAATTGGACAGGGTACAATTGAGCAGTTCTTC
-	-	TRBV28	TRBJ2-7	CASRPQQSLAAFGEQYF	TGTGCCAGCAGACCTCAACAATCACTGGCGGCATTCGGCGAGCAGTACTTC
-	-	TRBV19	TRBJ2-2	CALGGENTGELFF	TGTGCCTTAGGAGGGGAAAACACCGGGGAGCTGTTTTTT
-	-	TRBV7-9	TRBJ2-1	CASSWPFGTVGAYNEQFF	TGTGCCAGCAGCTGGCCGTTCGGGACGGTGGGGGCCTACAATGAGCAGTTCTTC
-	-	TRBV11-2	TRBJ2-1	CASSLVYNEQFF	TGTGCCAGCAGCCTTGTTTACAATGAGCAGTTCTTC
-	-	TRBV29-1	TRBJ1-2	CSVPGGNGYTF	TGCAGCGTCCCAGGAGGGAATGGCTACACCTTC
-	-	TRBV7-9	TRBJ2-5	CASSLGPGQETQYF	TGTGCCAGCAGCTTAGGTCCGGGGCAAGAGACCCAGTACTTC
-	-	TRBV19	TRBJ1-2	CASSIWNRPVENYGYTF	TGTGCCAGTAGTATATGGAACAGGCCTGTTGAGAACTATGGCTACACCTTC
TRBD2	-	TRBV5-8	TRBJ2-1	CASSPGLVSTKFF	TGTGCCAGCAGCCCTGGACTAGTTAGTACGAAGTTCTTC
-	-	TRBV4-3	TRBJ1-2	CASSPGPTAYGYTF	TGCGCCAGCAGCCCGGGACCGACGGCCTATGGCTACACCTTC
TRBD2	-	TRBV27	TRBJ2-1	CASSFMAGVGEQFF	TGTGCCAGCAGTTTCATGGCGGGAGTAGGTGAGCAGTTCTTC
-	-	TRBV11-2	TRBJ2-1	CASSLEGGAYNEQFF	TGTGCCAGCAGCTTAGAAGGCGGAGCCTACAATGAGCAGTTCTTC
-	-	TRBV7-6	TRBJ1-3	CASSAGRPTSGNTIYF	TGTGCCAGCAGCGCCGGACGGCCTACCTCTGGAAACACCATATATTTT
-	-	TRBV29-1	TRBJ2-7	CSVDRALSVDEQYF	TGCAGCGTTGACAGGGCTTTGAGCGTGGACGAGCAGTACTTC
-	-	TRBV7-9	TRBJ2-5	CASSLRWDNEETQYF	TGTGCCAGCAGCTTACGTTGGGACAACGAAGAGACCCAGTACTTC
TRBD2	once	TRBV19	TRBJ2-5	CASSPYSGGLSRETQYF	TGTGCCAGTAGTCCCTACTCGGGAGGGCTCTCTCGGGAGACCCAGTACTTC
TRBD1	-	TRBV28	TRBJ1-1	CASLGTATWVAFF	TGTGCCAGCTTGGGGACAGCAACTTGGGTAGCTTTCTTT
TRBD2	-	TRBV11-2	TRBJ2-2	CASSLDLAGVPGELFF	TGTGCCAGCAGCTTAGATCTAGCGGGAGTCCCCGGGGAGCTGTTTTTT
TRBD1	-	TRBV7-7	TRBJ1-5	CASSHNRGRAPYSNQPQHF	TGTGCCAGCAGCCACAACAGGGGGCGGGCCCCATATAGCAATCAGCCCCAGCATTTT
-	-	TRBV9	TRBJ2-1	CASSSTRDPTYNEQFF	TGTGCCAGCAGCTCCACCCGGGACCCTACCTACAATGAGCAGTTCTTC
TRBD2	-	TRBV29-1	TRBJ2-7	CSVELPYVAGGYEQYF	TGCAGCGTTGAACTCCCTTACGTAGCGGGAGGGTACGAGCAGTACTTC
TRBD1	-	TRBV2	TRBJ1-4	CASSPGQPWEKLFF	TGTGCCAGCAGTCCGGGACAGCCGTGGGAAAAACTGTTTTTT
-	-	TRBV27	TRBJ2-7	CASSRGGGGIYYEQYF	TGTGCCAGCAGTCGGGGTGGAGGCGGGATTTACTACGAGCAGTACTTC
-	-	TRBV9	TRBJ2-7	CASSVNPRDYEQYF	TGTGCCAGCAGTGTAAACCCCCGGGACTACGAGCAGTACTTC
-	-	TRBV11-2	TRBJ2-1	CASSPFGGWDEQFF	TGTGCCAGCAGCCCTTTCGGGGGCTGGGATGAGCAGTTCTTC